A selection of T cell receptor beta chains follows, all from one sample in a study of blood T cells in healthy people across ages. TCRdb called the 5' RACE reads again in MiXCR, with one record for every CDR3 protein. The sample shows almost 1 million distinct CDR3 sequences, about 51% of them seen only once. The sample comprised blood. The receptor source for this set is a woman between 55 and 75 years old in good health. The CDR3 runs from the conserved cysteine through the conserved F or W.

V,J,CDR3
TRBV27,TRBJ2-7,CASSRTGYGYEQYF
TRBV24-1,TRBJ2-5,CATGIRDRAYNEQYF
TRBV7-8,TRBJ2-2,CASSLDWTGGGELFF
TRBV28,TRBJ2-3,CASSTSPDTQYF
TRBV29-1,TRBJ2-1,CSVRGGEVSEQFF
TRBV27,TRBJ2-1,CASRPGLATNEQFF
TRBV6-1,TRBJ1-2,CASSEDGQNYGYTF
TRBV12-3/TRBV12-4,-,CASSLKLAGAAYEQYF
TRBV6-1,TRBJ1-2,CASSDRPGYGYTF
TRBV20-1,TRBJ2-7,CSASIQRYEQYF
TRBV3-1,TRBJ2-7,CASSQGTSGVYEQYF
TRBV9,TRBJ2-3,CASSARWLAADTQYF
TRBV7-2,TRBJ2-7,CASSSGTIPAEQYF
TRBV15,TRBJ1-2,CATSRDTFLRGGPGYGYTF
TRBV7-9,TRBJ2-7,CARPPLGENFYEQYF
TRBV7-2,TRBJ2-3,CASSPRTSGIVDTQYF
TRBV29-1,-,CSAASGGFYNEQYF
TRBV25-1,TRBJ2-5,CASSARIQETQYF
TRBV2,TRBJ1-1,CASNPAPGQTTTEAFF
TRBV27,TRBJ2-4,CASSQRASRQYF
TRBV20-1,TRBJ2-1,CSASSGDNERFF
TRBV10-2,TRBJ2-7,CASSDLTSGRYEQYF
TRBV7-9,TRBJ2-7,CASDRGTYEQYF
TRBV7-3,TRBJ2-3,CASSLSSGTQYF
TRBV2,TRBJ2-3,CASSPMTSGITDTQYF
TRBV28,TRBJ2-3,CATFAGGLTGTRYF
TRBV27,TRBJ1-1,CASSPVRRTEAFF
TRBV12-3/TRBV12-4,TRBJ2-4,CASSRPGLAGGKNIQYF